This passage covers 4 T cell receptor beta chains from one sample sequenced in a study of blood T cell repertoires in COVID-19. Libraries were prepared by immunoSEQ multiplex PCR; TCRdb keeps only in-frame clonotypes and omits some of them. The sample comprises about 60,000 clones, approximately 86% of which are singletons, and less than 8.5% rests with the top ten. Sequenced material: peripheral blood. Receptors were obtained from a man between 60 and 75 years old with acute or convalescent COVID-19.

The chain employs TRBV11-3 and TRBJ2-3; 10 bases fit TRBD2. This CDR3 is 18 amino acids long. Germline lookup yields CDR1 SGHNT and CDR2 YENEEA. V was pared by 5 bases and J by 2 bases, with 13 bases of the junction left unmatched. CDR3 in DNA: TGTGCCAGCAGCGCCTTGACCTCTAGCGGGGGATTCACAGATACGCAGTATTTT. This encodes CASSALTSSGGFTDTQYF.

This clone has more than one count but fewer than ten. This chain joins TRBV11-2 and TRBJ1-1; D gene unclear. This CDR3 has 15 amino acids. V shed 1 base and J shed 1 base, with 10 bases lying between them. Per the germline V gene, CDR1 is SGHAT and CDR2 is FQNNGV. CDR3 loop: CASSLVDRGNTEAFF. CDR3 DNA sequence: TGTGCCAGCAGCTTAGTAGACCGAGGGAACACTGAAGCTTTCTTT.

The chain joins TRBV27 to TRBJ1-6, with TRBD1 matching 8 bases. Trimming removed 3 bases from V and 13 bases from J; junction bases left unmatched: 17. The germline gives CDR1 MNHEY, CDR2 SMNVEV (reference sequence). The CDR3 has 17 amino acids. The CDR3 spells CASSFTALTGAFFPLHF. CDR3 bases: TGTGCCAGCAGTTTCACCGCCCTGACAGGGGCATTTTTCCCCCTCCACTTT.

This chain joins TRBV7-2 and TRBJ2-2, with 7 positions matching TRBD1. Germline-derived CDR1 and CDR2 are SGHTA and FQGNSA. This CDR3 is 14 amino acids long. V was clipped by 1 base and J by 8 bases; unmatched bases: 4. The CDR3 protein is CASSLGQGWGELFF. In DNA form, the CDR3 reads TGTGCCAGCAGCTTAGGACAGGGTTGGGGGGAGCTGTTTTTT.